The 15 T cell receptor beta chains presented below share a single source sample, sequenced in a study of brain T cells in children with intractable seizures. Profiling relied on immunoSEQ multiplex PCR, and the TCRdb table lists in-frame clones only, not all of them. The repertoire holds about 110,000 clones, with 85% to 95% as singletons. Sequences were derived from peripheral blood, sampled at surgery. The receptors come from a boy under three years old with hemimegalencephaly and intractable seizures.

The V gene is TRBV2, the J gene TRBJ2-7, with D perhaps matching TRBD2 (6 bases). This CDR3 spans 13 amino acids. Trimming stripped 6 bases from V and 5 bases from J, with 14 bases between. Germline loops: CDR1 SNHLY, CDR2 FYNNEI. CDR3 sequence: CASSWGVRNEQYF. CDR3 sequence (DNA): TGTGCCAGCAGCTGGGGGGTGAGGAACGAGCAGTACTTC.

The V gene is TRBV27, the J gene TRBJ2-2; D unresolved. Trimming cost V 2 bases and J 3 bases, with 13 bases left between them. The CDR3 covers 16 residues. Germline CDR1 reads MNHEY; CDR2 reads SMNVEV (reference sequence). In DNA, the CDR3 is TGTGCCAGCAGTTTAAATAGTGGCGGTTACACCGGGGAGCTGTTTTTT. It codes for CASSLNSGGYTGELFF.

A single count supports this clone. The V and J genes are TRBV29-1 and TRBJ2-7; 7 bases agree with TRBD2. This CDR3 region has 11 residues. Unmatched junction bases numbered 5, after V lost 6 bases and J lost 6 bases. Germline CDR1 and CDR2: SQVTM and ANQGSEA. The CDR3 spells CSVRTGGEQYF. The CDR3 DNA reads as TGCAGCGTGAGAACGGGAGGCGAGCAGTACTTC.

This chain uses TRBV5-1 with TRBJ2-7, with no clear D. V was trimmed by 2 bases and J by 1 base, leaving 16 bases between them. This CDR3 has 16 amino acids. Germline assignment: CDR1 SGHRS and CDR2 YFSETQ. The CDR3 DNA is TGCGCCAGCAGCTTTGGTCTGAGACCGTATTCCTACGAGCAGTACTTC. Encoded protein: CASSFGLRPYSYEQYF.

The chain links TRBV10-2 to TRBJ2-1, with 13 nucleotides matching TRBD2. Germline-derived CDR1 and CDR2 are WSHSY and SAAADI. CDR3 length: 23 amino acids. Unmatched junction bases numbered 24, after V lost 7 bases and J lost 0 bases. The CDR3 sequence: CASTVSLGAGTSGDPSSYNEQFF. In DNA form, the CDR3 reads TGCGCCAGCACCGTATCGCTCGGAGCCGGGACTAGCGGGGACCCTAGCTCCTACAATGAGCAGTTCTTC.

CDR3 in amino acids: CASSARQVFGNVPYNSPLHF. The DNA of the CDR3 is TGTGCCAGCAGCGCAAGGCAGGTTTTTGGGAATGTCCCCTATAATTCACCCCTCCACTTT. This chain connects TRBV28 to TRBJ1-6, with D hard to call. The CDR3 has 20 amino acids. Between the trimmed V and J ends, which lost 6 bases and 2 bases, there was a span of 26 bases. CDR1 MDHEN and CDR2 SYDVKM come from the germline V gene.

The gene calls are TRBV11-2 and TRBJ2-3; no reliable D call. The CDR3 length is 14 residues. Germline loops: CDR1 SGHAT, CDR2 FQNNGV. Trimming shortened V by 4 bases and J by 3 bases, and 11 bases separated the two germline ends. CDR3 DNA sequence: TGTGCCAGCAGCTCCAGAAATGGGACAGATACGCAGTATTTT. Amino acid sequence: CASSSRNGTDTQYF.

V usage is TRBV4-1 and J usage is TRBJ2-1; D ambiguous. CDR3 length equals 12 residues. Germline V gene lookup returns CDR1 MGHRA and CDR2 YSYEKL. Trimming took off 4 bases at V and 7 bases at J, with 8 bases between the two ends. Written as DNA, the CDR3 is TGCGCCAGCAGCCGGTCCCCTAATGAGCAGTTCTTC. It yields the protein CASSRSPNEQFF.

V gene TRBV27 combines with J gene TRBJ2-1; 10 positions agree with TRBD2. Trimming took 2 bases from V and 9 from J; bases not matched to a gene: 4. Looked up from germline, CDR1 is MNHEY and CDR2 is SMNVEV (reference sequence). The CDR3 loop spans 14 amino acids. The CDR3 sequence: CASSLGTSEGEQFF. For the CDR3, the DNA is TGTGCCAGCAGTTTAGGGACTAGCGAGGGTGAGCAGTTCTTC.

This chain connects TRBV12-3 or TRBV12-4 to TRBJ1-2, with D possibly TRBD1 on 5 matching bases. V lost 5 bases and J 7 bases, leaving 14 bases between the germline ends. This CDR3 has 13 residues. The CDR3 DNA reads TGTGCCAGCAGTCCAAGGGGTAGGTCTGGCTACACCTTC. Residues: CASSPRGRSGYTF.

The chain employs TRBV5-1 and TRBJ1-1; D not resolved. V was cut by 0 bases and J by 6 bases, with 12 bases left in between. This CDR3 is 14 amino acids long. In germline, CDR1 is SGHRS, CDR2 YFSETQ. The chain's CDR3 is CASSLGGLGSEAFF. CDR3 sequence (DNA): TGCGCCAGCAGCTTGGGAGGTTTAGGGTCTGAAGCTTTCTTT.

The chain has TRBV9 and TRBJ2-3; D unresolved. Germline V gene data show CDR1 as SGDLS and CDR2 as YYNGEE. The length of the CDR3 is 12 residues. Trimming removed 4 bases at V and 4 bases at J, with 7 bases between. CDR3 nucleotides: TGTGCCAGCAGCCCACACGCAGATACGCAGTATTTT. Protein product: CASSPHADTQYF. The full variable domain, rest sourced from reference TRBV9 and TRBJ2-3, is DSGVTQTPKHLITATGQRVTLRCSPRSGDLSVYWYQQSLDQGLQFLIQYYNGEERAKGNILERFSAQQFPDLHSELNLSSLELGDSALYFCASSPHADTQYFGPGTRLTVL.

This sequence joins TRBV27 and TRBJ1-2, with 8 nucleotides matching TRBD1. V was pared by 6 bases and J by 7 bases, with 16 bases of the junction left unmatched. This CDR3 comprises 16 residues. The germline V gene encodes CDR1 MNHEY and CDR2 SMNVEV (reference sequence). CDR3: CASSHTAAGGAGGYTF. CDR3 sequence (DNA): TGTGCCAGCAGCCACACTGCGGCAGGGGGCGCGGGTGGCTACACCTTC.

The V call is TRBV28, the J call TRBJ2-7, with TRBD1 matching over 10 bases. This CDR3 has 14 amino acids. CDR1 MDHEN and CDR2 SYDVKM come from the germline V gene. The junction had 5 bases not matched to a gene; V was cut back by 6 bases and J by 3 bases. Here the CDR3 DNA reads TGTGCCAGCAGGACAGGGGGCGCAAACTACGAGCAGTACTTC. It yields the protein CASRTGGANYEQYF.

This clone was seen a single time. The chain has TRBV4-1 and TRBJ2-7, with 7 bases matching TRBD2. This CDR3 region has 14 residues. The V segment lost 1 base and the J segment 2 bases; nucleotides outside the gene matches: 2. The germline CDR1 and CDR2 sequences are MGHRA and YSYEKL. Here the CDR3 DNA reads TGCGCCAGCAGCCAAGGGGGGAGGGCCTACGAGCAGTACTTC. Its translation: CASSQGGRAYEQYF.